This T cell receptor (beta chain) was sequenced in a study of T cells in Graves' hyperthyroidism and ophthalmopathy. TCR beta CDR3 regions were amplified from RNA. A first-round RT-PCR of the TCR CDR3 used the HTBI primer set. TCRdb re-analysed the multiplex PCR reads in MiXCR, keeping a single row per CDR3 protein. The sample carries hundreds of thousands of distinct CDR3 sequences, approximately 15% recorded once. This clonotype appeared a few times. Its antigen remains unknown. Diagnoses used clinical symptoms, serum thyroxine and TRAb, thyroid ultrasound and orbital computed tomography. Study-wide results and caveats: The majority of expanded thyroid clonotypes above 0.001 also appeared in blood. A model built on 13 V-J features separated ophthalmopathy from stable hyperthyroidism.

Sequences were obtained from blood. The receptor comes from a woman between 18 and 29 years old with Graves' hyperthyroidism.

The CDR3 nucleotides read TGTGCCAGCAGCCCCCGGGATGGGACAGGGGTTAACTATGGCTACACCTTC. Translation gives CASSPRDGTGVNYGYTF. J is TRBJ1-2 and V is TRBV6-1, with TRBD1 matching over 10 bases. CDR3 size: 17 residues. Trimming removed 6 bases from V and 1 base from J; junction bases left unmatched: 11. Germline CDR1 and CDR2: MNHNS and SASEGT.